The 29 T cell receptor beta chains below all came from one sample that was sequenced in a study of T cell responses to AZD1222 COVID-19 vaccine. Repertoires were generated with immunoSEQ multiplex PCR, while TCRdb's copy carries only in-frame clones and drops some. The table includes 140,000 or so clones, just over 90% detected once. The source was peripheral blood, collected 28 days after the second AZD1222 dose. The receptors derive from an adult who received the AZD1222 COVID-19 vaccine.

The chain uses TRBV2 and TRBJ1-6; D perhaps matches TRBD1 (5 bases). V dropped 7 bases and J dropped 6 bases, with 13 bases sitting between them. This CDR3 contains 14 residues. CDR1 and CDR2 from the germline V gene are SNHLY and FYNNEI. The chain's CDR3 is CASNMGPSNSPLHF. The DNA for the CDR3 is TGTGCCAGCAATATGGGACCCTCTAATTCACCCCTCCACTTT.

V usage is TRBV15 and J usage is TRBJ2-1; the match to TRBD2 covers 9 bases. The CDR3 length is 15 residues. Germline V gene data show CDR1 as LNHNV and CDR2 as YYDKDF (reference sequence). The ends lost 1 base at V and 6 bases at J; junction bases unmatched: 4. CDR3 amino acids: CATSRVGGGVNEQFF. The CDR3 coding sequence is TGTGCCACCAGCAGAGTGGGCGGGGGGGTCAATGAGCAGTTCTTC.

The chain recombines TRBV5-5 with TRBJ2-2, with D hard to call. The germline V gene has CDR1 SGHKS and CDR2 YYEKEE (reference sequence). This CDR3 comprises 14 residues. V was cut by 4 bases and J by 5 bases, with 12 bases left in between. CDR3 nucleotide sequence: TGTGCCAGCAGCCTCTACGGTGGGACCGGGGAGCTGTTTTTT. Its protein product is CASSLYGGTGELFF.

This chain connects TRBV12-5 to TRBJ2-5; D perhaps matches TRBD2 (6 bases). Germline CDR1 LGHNT, CDR2 FRNRAP. V lost 7 bases and J lost 0, with 9 bases in between. The CDR3 totals 13 residues. As DNA, the CDR3 is TGTGCTAGTGCCCGGGGGTACCAAGAGACCCAGTACTTC. It encodes CASARGYQETQYF.

This sequence joins TRBV7-9 and TRBJ1-5; 9 bases align to TRBD1. The germline CDR1 and CDR2 sequences are SEHNR and FQNEAQ (reference sequence). Trimming at V came to 5 bases and at J to 3 bases, leaving 5 bases not matched to a gene. The CDR3 is 15 residues long. The CDR3 here is CASSPGQGFNQPQHF. The CDR3 nucleotides read TGTGCCAGCAGCCCAGGACAGGGGTTCAATCAGCCCCAGCATTTT.

V usage is TRBV7-9 and J usage is TRBJ1-1; D is ambiguous. Trimming pared 11 bases from V and 4 bases from J, leaving 17 bases between. This CDR3 has 13 amino acids. Germline V gives CDR1 SEHNR, CDR2 FQNEAQ (reference sequence). CDR3 sequence (DNA): TGTGCCGCCCAAGGGCAGGCGGGCACTGAAGCTTTCTTT. This sequence encodes CAAQGQAGTEAFF. Drawing the rest from reference TRBV7-9 and TRBJ1-1, the complete variable domain is DTGVSQNPRHKITKRGQNVTFRCDPISEHNRLYWYRQTLGQGPEFLTYFQNEAQLEKSRLLSDRFSAERPKGSFSTLEIQRTEQGDSAMYLCAAQGQAGTEAFFGQGTRLTVV.

This chain connects TRBV5-1 to TRBJ1-2; D remains ambiguous. Germline CDR1 and CDR2: SGHRS and YFSETQ. This CDR3 has 13 residues. Trimming left V 4 bases short and J 7 bases short, with 14 bases between. This chain's CDR3 is CASSMGGVAGYTF. The CDR3 DNA reads as TGCGCCAGCAGCATGGGCGGGGTGGCTGGCTACACCTTC.

The genes are TRBV7-9 and TRBJ2-7; D is undetermined. The CDR3 extends over 14 amino acids. Per the germline V gene, CDR1 is SEHNR and CDR2 is FQNEAQ (reference sequence). V lost 7 bases and J lost 1, with 14 bases in between. Written as DNA, the CDR3 is TGTGCCAGCATCCGGACCGCATCTTCCTACGAGCAGTACTTC. Translation: CASIRTASSYEQYF.

The rearrangement uses TRBV4-1 and TRBJ1-1; D not certain. This CDR3 comprises 8 residues. Trimming removed 10 bases at V and 6 bases at J, with 3 bases between. The germline gives CDR1 MGHRA, CDR2 YSYEKL. The chain's CDR3 is CAKAEAFF. Here the CDR3 DNA reads TGCGCCAAGGCTGAAGCTTTCTTT.

The rearrangement uses TRBV6-6 and TRBJ1-5, with D possibly TRBD1 on 5 matching bases. The germline gives CDR1 MNHNY, CDR2 SVGAGI (reference sequence). The CDR3 has 15 amino acids. The V end lost 6 bases, the J end lost 6 bases, and 18 bases lay between the germline ends. CDR3 region: CASSPQVGGSQPQHF. The CDR3 nucleotides read TGTGCCAGCAGCCCACAGGTGGGGGGGAGTCAGCCCCAGCATTTT.

The chain joins TRBV7-8 to TRBJ1-1; D gene unclear. Trimming stripped 3 bases from V and 4 bases from J, with 9 bases between. Germline V CDR1 and CDR2: SGHVS, FQNEAQ. The CDR3 is made up of 13 amino acids. The CDR3 DNA sequence: TGTGCCAGCAGCTTGAAGGAGGCCACTGAAGCTTTCTTT. Amino acids: CASSLKEATEAFF.

The chain is built from TRBV3-1 (or the pseudogene TRBV3-2) and TRBJ1-2, with 10 bases lining up with TRBD1. This CDR3 region has 13 residues. V was clipped by 2 bases and J by 10 bases; unmatched bases: 4. Germline V gene sequence: CDR1 LGHDT, CDR2 YNNKEL (reference sequence). The CDR3 spells CASSQHGTGDYTF. The CDR3 DNA sequence: TGTGCCAGCAGCCAACACGGGACAGGGGACTACACCTTC.

As DNA, the CDR3 is TGCAGCGTTGGGAGTTCGGGAGCAGATACGCAGTATTTT. It yields the protein CSVGSSGADTQYF. The chain is built from TRBV29-1 and TRBJ2-3; weak D call: TRBD2 (6 bases). V was clipped by 4 bases and J by 4 bases, with 12 bases between them. Germline V lookup: CDR1 SQVTM, CDR2 ANQGSEA. The CDR3 contains 13 residues.

The chain is built from TRBV11-2 and TRBJ1-3; D is unresolved. CDR3 size: 15 residues. V was pared by 1 base and J by 3 bases, with 10 bases between. From germline, CDR1 is SGHAT and CDR2 FQNNGV. The CDR3 is CASSLGTGGGNTIYF. CDR3 nucleotides: TGTGCCAGCAGCTTAGGTACCGGCGGTGGAAACACCATATATTTT.

On this clone: As the CDR3 is not closed by the conserved phenylalanine or tryptophan, this likely results from a read error. The DNA is left out, because the CDR3 cannot be placed on it with certainty; the CDR3 is given as TCRdb lists it. The rearrangement links TRBV5-1 to TRBJ1-1; the table's D gene call, TRBD1, was not cross checked with the DNA. The CDR3 is made up of 13 amino acids, end residues included. From germline, CDR1 is SGHRS and CDR2 YFSETQ. The chain's CDR3 is CASSLAGGQGAAM.

The chain has TRBV3-1 (or the pseudogene TRBV3-2) and TRBJ2-7; perhaps TRBD1 as D (6 bases). The CDR3 runs 13 residues. CDR1 and CDR2 (germline): LGHDT, YNNKEL (reference sequence). Trimming took 4 bases from V and 3 from J, leaving 10 bases between them. The CDR3 region is CASSPRTVYEQYF. The CDR3 DNA is TGTGCCAGCAGCCCCCGGACAGTCTACGAGCAGTACTTC.

This chain uses TRBV19 with TRBJ2-3, with 9 nucleotides matching TRBD2. The CDR3 extends over 15 amino acids. Germline V gives CDR1 LNHDA, CDR2 SQIVND (reference sequence). V gave up 3 bases and J gave up 5 bases; unmatched junction bases: 6. CDR3 coding DNA: TGTGCCAGTAGTATTCGTACTAGCGGGCGAGATACGCAGTATTTT. The encoded protein is CASSIRTSGRDTQYF.

This clone was seen a single time. V and J are TRBV5-1 and TRBJ2-1; D not resolved. The CDR3 has 14 amino acids. Germline V gives CDR1 SGHRS, CDR2 YFSETQ. V shed 4 bases and J shed 4 bases, with 12 bases lying between them. CDR3: CASSLQTGYNEQFF. The CDR3 DNA reads TGCGCCAGCAGCCTACAGACTGGATACAATGAGCAGTTCTTC.

The rearrangement links TRBV12-5 to TRBJ1-1; 10 nucleotides agree with TRBD1. V lost 2 bases and J lost 7; bases outside the gene matches: 10. The germline CDR1 and CDR2 sequences are LGHNT and FRNRAP. The CDR3 runs 16 residues. CDR3: CASGLTRTGGPNEAFF. CDR3 bases: TGTGCTAGTGGTTTGACCCGGACAGGGGGACCCAATGAAGCTTTCTTT.

A few counts support this clone. This chain connects TRBV18 to TRBJ2-6, with D perhaps assigned TRBD1 or TRBD2 (5 bases each). This CDR3 is built from 18 residues. Germline V gene lookup returns CDR1 KGHSH and CDR2 LQKENI. The V and J ends lost 4 bases and 4 bases respectively, with 20 bases between them. DNA for the CDR3: TGTGCCAGCTCACTGACCGGGACGCTCGGGTCCGGGGCCAACGTCCTGACTTTC. Its translation: CASSLTGTLGSGANVLTF.

The rearrangement links TRBV7-3 to TRBJ2-3; 7 nucleotides agree with TRBD2. This CDR3 region has 13 residues. Trimming removed 1 base from V and 5 bases from J; junction bases left unmatched: 0. CDR1 is SGHTA and CDR2 is FQGTGA in the germline V gene. CDR3 nucleotides: TGTGCCAGCAGCTTAAGGGGGGGAGATACGCAGTATTTT. This codes for CASSLRGGDTQYF.

This sequence joins TRBV5-1 and TRBJ2-1; no definite D call. With 4 bases removed from V and 4 bases from J, the gap between germline ends came to 12 bases. The CDR3 loop spans 14 amino acids. The germline V gene has CDR1 SGHRS and CDR2 YFSETQ. The CDR3, as DNA: TGCGCCAGCAGCACGGAAGCTCTATACAATGAGCAGTTCTTC. Encoded protein: CASSTEALYNEQFF.

This chain uses TRBV7-2 with TRBJ1-5; D might be TRBD1 (6 bases). Trimming pared 1 base from V and 3 bases from J, leaving 13 bases between. This CDR3 is 16 amino acids long. The germline CDR1 and CDR2 sequences are SGHTA and FQGNSA. The CDR3 DNA sequence: TGTGCCAGCAGCTTAGGGGGGGCACGGTTCAATCAGCCCCAGCATTTT. Encoded protein: CASSLGGARFNQPQHF.

The J gene is TRBJ1-5, the V gene TRBV6-6; the D is unclear. The germline V gene has CDR1 MNHNY and CDR2 SVGAGI (reference sequence). This CDR3 is built from 14 residues. Trimming took 4 bases from V and 4 from J, leaving 11 bases between them. CDR3 DNA sequence: TGTGCCAGCAGTTCGCTAATTGGAAATCAGCCCCAGCATTTT. Translating it yields CASSSLIGNQPQHF.

The CDR3 loop is CASAGTGNTEAFF. CDR3 sequence (DNA): TGTGCCAGCGCCGGGACAGGGAACACTGAAGCTTTCTTT. The chain links TRBV2 to TRBJ1-1; 8 bases are a match to TRBD1. The CDR3 is made up of 13 amino acids. After removal of 8 bases from V and 1 base from J, the junction contained 3 bases not matched to a gene. CDR1 and CDR2 (germline): SNHLY, FYNNEI.

The V and J genes are TRBV6-1 and TRBJ2-5; tentative D call: TRBD1 (5 bases). Germline CDR1 reads MNHNS; CDR2 reads SASEGT. The CDR3 totals 15 residues. Trimming removed 2 bases at V and 4 bases at J, with 14 bases between. The CDR3 sequence is CASSETVAGIETQYF. The CDR3 nucleotides read TGTGCCAGCAGTGAAACAGTCGCAGGGATAGAGACCCAGTACTTC.

Here the CDR3 reads CASSLVGGPITGELFF. The CDR3 coding sequence is TGTGCCAGCAGTCTAGTAGGAGGGCCCATCACCGGGGAGCTGTTTTTT. The rearrangement joins TRBV27 to TRBJ2-2, with D perhaps TRBD2 (6 bases). The CDR3 loop spans 16 amino acids. Trimming cost V 5 bases and J 4 bases, with 17 bases left between them. The germline V gene encodes CDR1 MNHEY and CDR2 SMNVEV (reference sequence).

This clone was observed a single time. The rearrangement joins TRBV10-2 to TRBJ1-1, with D possibly TRBD1 on 6 matching bases. The ends were cut back, 1 base at V and 7 bases at J, with 10 bases in the middle. Germline V CDR1 and CDR2: WSHSY, SAAADI. The length of the CDR3 is 13 residues. The CDR3 protein is CASSEYREGEAFF. The CDR3 nucleotides read TGCGCCAGCAGTGAGTACAGGGAGGGTGAAGCTTTCTTT.

V is TRBV7-3 and J is TRBJ2-1; 8 bases are a match to TRBD2. The CDR3 consists of 16 residues. From germline, CDR1 is SGHTA and CDR2 FQGTGA. Trimming took 5 bases from V and 3 from J; bases not matched to a gene: 9. The CDR3 coding sequence is TGTGCCAGCAGCCCAGGGCGAGCGGGGGACTACAATGAGCAGTTCTTC. Its protein product is CASSPGRAGDYNEQFF.